This T cell receptor (beta chain) is from a study of blood T cell repertoires in COVID-19. Trimming left V 5 bases short and J 7 bases short, with 14 bases between. The CDR3 length is 13 residues. Germline lookup yields CDR1 MNHEY and CDR2 SVGEGT. In the original processing: Nucleated cell number was recorded as an estimate derived from reference gene primer amplification. Sequencing was performed with immunoSEQ multiplex PCR; in TCRdb, only in-frame clones are kept and a portion is missing. V and J calls and clone size are those listed in that table; D and trimming were worked out from the DNA. This table has some 340,000 clones, 75% to 90% appearing once. Everyone who took part was 18 to 89 years old, and they came from about 25 US areas. Cohort 3 recovered donors had two negative PCRs, clearance, or symptom resolution.

This sequence originates from a woman aged 50 to 65 who had recovered from COVID-19. Sequencing used PBMCs or T cells enriched from blood (not recorded which). The rearrangement uses TRBV6-2 or TRBV6-3 and TRBJ1-2, with D maybe TRBD1 (6 bases). This CDR3 is CASSQGIVFGYTF. In DNA, the CDR3 is TGTGCCAGCAGTCAGGGGATTGTTTTTGGCTACACCTTC.